The present T cell receptor beta chain was sequenced within a study of T cell responses to AZD1222 COVID-19 vaccine (dated by TCRdb to 2020 to 2023). Describing the broader study: AZD1222 recipients with second doses at about 4 weeks or about 12 weeks were pooled, because spike-specific TCR depth and breadth did not differ between schedules. A total of roughly 240 trial participants underwent TCR sequencing, of whom 207 received two doses of AZD1222 and some 26 received two doses of the MenACWY control vaccine. Trial participants were enrolled by age into subgroups of 18-55, 56-69 and 70-plus years, and around 150, 28 and 57 TCR-sequenced participants, respectively, were included in these subgroups. What the research found in general, with its limitations: Epitopes outside the regions mutated in the B.1.351 and B.1.1.7 variants were reportedly recognized by nearly half of the unique spike-specific TCRs. Vaccine-associated CD4 TCRs spanned the whole spike protein, with dominant responses in regions 160-218 and 743-854. Conclusions about previously exposed vaccinees were limited because only six AZD1222 recipients were SARS-CoV-2 seropositive at baseline. Spike-specific TCR breadth and depth rose significantly after two AZD1222 doses compared with day 0 and with MenACWY recipients. In the small 56-69-year group, the increase in depth fell short of significance, most likely because of low power. No day 14 peak-response samples were available, so repertoires were characterized only after the peak T cell response. Participants were mostly white British, with more females than males. The authors suggested clonal diversity may have been underestimated.

As encoded in the germline V gene (reference sequence), CDR1 is MNHNY while CDR2 is SVGAGI. V was cut back by 4 bases and J by 4 bases, leaving a gap of 16 bases between them. Its CDR3 holds 15 amino acids, cysteine through phenylalanine. The only DNA kept is the CDR3, 45 bases in frame from the first base. Concerning this clone: Its antigen is currently not known. No much larger clone is present one base from it, and per-base qualities are unavailable.

The CDR3 regions of human TCRbeta chains were analyzed by immunosequencing. On the study's bioinformatics: Repertoire TCRs were checked for matches against a reference library of SARS-CoV-2-specific TCRs that had been generated using the MIRA antigen-specificity platform. Breadth meant the fraction of unique TCRs that were SARS-CoV-2-associated, whereas depth meant the fraction of total T cells that were SARS-CoV-2-associated. Using the MIRA data, each spike-specific TCR was mapped to the spike region that the TCR reacts to and placed in a CD4 or CD8 class. Log10-transformed breadth and depth values were compared by one-way ANOVA with Sidak's multiple comparisons tests. Held by TCRdb, this immuneACCESS table contains in-frame sequences only and omits some clones. Under half of the omission traces to an unresolved V gene where checked; the cause of the rest is unknown. V and J calls plus clone size are reproduced from that table; the DNA served to infer D and trimming. The sample table shows 90,000 to 100,000 clones, and about 89% are seen once. The top ten constitute under 8.5% of the sample.

Sample time point, as interpreted from the label and publication: baseline before first vaccination. Vaccinee samples were obtained from the UK trials COV001 and COV002, which included a single-blind randomized controlled phase 2/3 trial of AZD1222 (ChAdOx1 nCoV-19) in healthy adults. For TCRbeta chain sequencing, PBMC samples from trial participants were taken at day 0 and at day 28 after the second dose. The receptor chain draws on TRBV6-6 and TRBJ2-5; the D gene lacks a confident call. The input for sequencing was peripheral blood, taken on day 0 of AZD1222 vaccination. The TCR originated in an adult in good health. The CDR3 reads as follows: CASSLVGMRRETQYF. The sequence in DNA is TGTGCCAGCAGTTTGGTAGGAATGCGTCGAGAGACCCAGTACTTC.